The clone carrying this TCR beta chain was seen many times. TCRdb redid the calling of the 5' RACE reads with MiXCR, one entry per CDR3 protein. The data show 13,000 to 15,000 distinct CDR3 sequences, roughly a fifth seen once. The entry originates in a study of T-cell memory formation after mild COVID-19. Sequencing was performed on PBMCs or a T cell subset sorted from them (not recorded which). This receptor was obtained from an adult woman who had mild COVID-19 (a few samples of this study predate the infection). Cell type and time point are not known.

The DNA of the CDR3 is TGTGCCAGCAGTTCCGCAGGGGACTCCCCAGACGAGCAGTACTTC. Its protein is CASSSAGDSPDEQYF. V gene TRBV28 combines with J gene TRBJ2-7; D is tentatively TRBD1 or TRBD2 (6 bases each). This CDR3 spans 15 amino acids. Germline V gives CDR1 MDHEN, CDR2 SYDVKM. Trimming cost V 4 bases and J 5 bases, with 18 bases left between them.